Listed below are T cell receptor beta chains from one sample, sequenced in a study of T cells after yellow fever vaccination. TCRdb independently ran MiXCR on the 5' RACE reads; one entry per CDR3 protein. In the table there are 150,000 to 200,000 distinct CDR3 sequences, 9.3% of which are singletons. The sample in question was CD8+ T cells sorted from PBMCs, obtained 45 days after the yellow fever booster vaccination. The receptor set was obtained from a man aged 18-30 years who received the YFV17D yellow fever vaccine. Each CDR3 is given with its conserved first and last residue. The D gene is left open where the match is weak.

J gene,D gene,CDR3 length,V gene,CDR3 protein
TRBJ2-3,TRBD2,15,TRBV27,CASSTSGGALETQYF
TRBJ2-1,TRBD1,17,TRBV6-2/TRBV6-3,CASRDRTGRFFYNEQFF
TRBJ2-3,TRBD1,15,TRBV6-4,CASREQGAMADTQYF
TRBJ1-1,TRBD1,15,TRBV5-5,CASSLSGLTGWEPFF
TRBJ1-1,.,15,TRBV5-1,CASSYSTLGDTEAFF
TRBJ2-1,TRBD1,14,TRBV10-3,CAISEGQGADEQFF
TRBJ2-1,TRBD2,12,TRBV20-1,CSATRGGREQFF
TRBJ2-1,.,12,TRBV7-2,CASSLTRDEQFF
TRBJ1-1,.,15,TRBV4-1,CASRTGGTGNTEAFF
TRBJ2-3,.,16,TRBV5-5,CASSFRGAEYTDTQYF
TRBJ1-2,.,12,TRBV30,CAWRGANYGYTF
TRBJ2-6,.,17,TRBV7-6,CASSPYQQGSGANVLTF
TRBJ2-5,.,14,TRBV7-9,CASRGLEVQETQYF
TRBJ2-3,TRBD2,13,TRBV27,CASASGGADTQYF
TRBJ2-6,.,15,TRBV7-9,CASSLSDSGANVLTF
TRBJ1-1,.,15,TRBV7-6,CASSAVGFGDTEAFF
TRBJ2-1,.,13,TRBV30,CAWNSGGSGEQFF
TRBJ2-5,.,13,TRBV12-3/TRBV12-4,CASRDGREETQYF
TRBJ2-3,.,15,TRBV7-9,CASSPPRGAADTQYF
TRBJ1-3,.,15,TRBV7-8,CASSDPWGPGNTIYF
TRBJ1-1,.,15,TRBV5-1,CASMERGPWDTEAFF
TRBJ2-3,.,13,TRBV28,CASSLLQGNTQYF
TRBJ2-5,.,14,TRBV7-9,CASSSAESQETQYF
TRBJ2-7,.,12,TRBV10-3,CAGGGVFDEQYF
TRBJ2-1,.,14,TRBV5-1,CASSPMDSYNEQFF
TRBJ2-1,.,11,TRBV2,CASISGNEQFF
TRBJ2-2,TRBD1,13,TRBV12-3/TRBV12-4,CASRTGDAGELFF
TRBJ2-1,.,12,TRBV19,CASSIGVHEQFF
TRBJ2-3,.,19,TRBV6-5,CARSYPLVGHRVGTDTQYF
TRBJ1-2,.,11,TRBV12-3/TRBV12-4,CASRKGHRYTF
TRBJ2-7,.,13,TRBV5-1,CASSLIGVYEQYF
TRBJ1-2,TRBD1,15,TRBV4-1,CASSQSRGFSYGYTF
TRBJ2-6,TRBD1,15,TRBV6-2/TRBV6-3,CASSQGAIGANVLTF
TRBJ2-5,TRBD2,14,TRBV7-2,CASSDSGGGETQYF
TRBJ1-2,.,16,TRBV3-1,CASSQDLSGYSNGYTF